A selection of T cell receptor beta chains follows, all from one sample in a study of glioma-infiltrating T cells after dendritic cell vaccination. The data were produced by immunoSEQ multiplex PCR, yet TCRdb's version contains in-frame clones alone and is incomplete. The sample holds about 90,000 clones, over 80% seen once. Sequences were derived from blood, sampled after dendritic cell vaccination. Source of these receptors: a human donor with glioblastoma. The CDR3 runs from the conserved cysteine through the conserved F or W. A D gene is named only where the DNA matches it firmly. Clone size is stated in some rows and not others, as once, few, many or a class when expanded.

.	TRBV25-1	TRBJ1-1	.	TGTGCCAGCAGTGATCGTGGTCCTAGGAACACTGAAGCTTTCTTT	CASSDRGPRNTEAFF
.	TRBV7-2	TRBJ2-7	TRBD1	TGTGCCAGCAGCGTGACAGGGGGTGTCAGGGCCTACGAGCAGTACTTC	CASSVTGGVRAYEQYF
.	TRBV19	TRBJ2-5	.	TGTGCCAGTAGTCCTTTCAGGGACCCAGGGGAGGAGACCCAGTACTTC	CASSPFRDPGEETQYF
.	TRBV2	TRBJ2-1	TRBD2	TGTGCCAGCAGAACGGGGACTAGCGGGGGGGCCATCTGGCTGTTCTTC	CASRTGTSGGAIWLFF
.	TRBV4-3	TRBJ2-6	.	TGCGCCAGCAGCCAAGACGGAGGGACTGGGGCCAACGTCCTGACTTTC	CASSQDGGTGANVLTF
.	TRBV5-1	TRBJ1-1	.	TGCGCCAGCAGCTTGGCGCGGAATGAAGCTTTCTTT	CASSLARNEAFF
.	TRBV5-1	TRBJ1-6	.	TGCGCCAGCAGCTTGGCAGGGTCTTCGGGTTCACCCCTCCACTTT	CASSLAGSSGSPLHF
many	TRBV7-9	TRBJ1-2	.	TGTGCCAGCAGCGCTACGGGGGACTATGGCTACACCTTC	CASSATGDYGYTF
.	TRBV5-6	TRBJ2-7	.	TGTGCCAGCAGCTTAGCGGGCGAGCAGTACTTC	CASSLAGEQYF
.	TRBV7-2	TRBJ2-2	TRBD1	TGTGCCAGCAGCCCACGACAGGGGGCTGACACCGGGGAGCTGTTTTTT	CASSPRQGADTGELFF
.	TRBV5-5	TRBJ2-3	.	TGTGCCAGCAGCTCCCTAGGAGCAGATACGCAGTATTTT	CASSSLGADTQYF
.	TRBV6-4	TRBJ2-1	TRBD2	TGTGCCAGCAGTGACTCTCCTCTCGGAGCGGGGGGGGTTGAGCAGTTCTTC	CASSDSPLGAGGVEQFF
once	TRBV19	TRBJ1-5	.	TGTGCCAGTAGTATTGAAGGCGGGGCAAATAGCAATCAGCCCCAGCATTTT	CASSIEGGANSNQPQHF
.	TRBV9	TRBJ1-6	TRBD1	TGTGCCAGCAGCGGAATAAGCAGGGGGAACTCACCCCTCCACTTT	CASSGISRGNSPLHF
.	TRBV25-1	TRBJ2-5	TRBD2	TGTGCCAGCAGTGTCATGGGCGGGGGAACACCCAGGGAGACCCAGTACTTC	CASSVMGGGTPRETQYF
.	TRBV20-1	TRBJ2-1	TRBD2	TGCAGTGCTGTGGGACTAGCGGAGCAGTTCTTC	CSAVGLAEQFF
.	TRBV11-2	TRBJ2-1	TRBD2	TGTGCCAGCAGCAAGCGGGGGGGGAACAATGAGCAGTTCTTC	CASSKRGGNNEQFF
once	TRBV4-2	TRBJ2-5	TRBD2	TGTGCCAGCAGCTCAAGATCCGAGCCGGGACTAGCGGGGGGGCCAGAGACCCAGTACTTC	CASSSRSEPGLAGGPETQYF
.	TRBV29-1	TRBJ1-1	TRBD1	TGCAGCGACCAACAGACAGGGGGACTTGCTGAAGCTTTCTTT	CSDQQTGGLAEAFF
.	TRBV4-3	TRBJ2-6	TRBD1	TGCGCCAGCAGCCAAGCTTTAGGACAGGGGCCCTCTGGGGCCAACGTCCTGACTTTC	CASSQALGQGPSGANVLTF
.	TRBV29-1	TRBJ2-7	.	TGCAGCGTTGAAGAAGGTGGGGGCGAGCAGTACTTC	CSVEEGGGEQYF
.	TRBV2	TRBJ2-1	TRBD2	TGTGCCAGCACTCGGCTAGCGGGGGCGTCCTACAATGAGCAGTTCTTC	CASTRLAGASYNEQFF
.	TRBV4-3	TRBJ1-2	.	TGCGCCAGCAGCCAAGTAGAGACAGCTAGCTATGGCTACACCTTC	CASSQVETASYGYTF
few	TRBV6-6	TRBJ2-1	.	TGTGCCAGCAGTAGAGATTCTGAGCAGTTCTTC	CASSRDSEQFF
.	TRBV7-8	TRBJ1-2	.	TGTGCCAGCAGCTTAGGGCACAGGCCCTTGGGTGGCTACACCTTC	CASSLGHRPLGGYTF
.	TRBV7-9	TRBJ1-2	.	TGTGCCAGCAGCCCTCAGGACTATGGCTACACCTTC	CASSPQDYGYTF
.	TRBV5-1	TRBJ1-2	TRBD1	TGCGCCAGCAGCTTAGGCGTAGCAGGGGGCTATGGCTACACCTTC	CASSLGVAGGYGYTF
.	TRBV10-3	TRBJ2-2	TRBD1	TGTGCCATCAGTGACCTGACAGGGGCGGCCACCGGGGAGCTGTTTTTT	CAISDLTGAATGELFF
few	TRBV7-2	TRBJ2-2	TRBD2	TGTGCCAGCAGTGCCGGGACTAGCGGGGGACAGAACACCGGGGAGCTGTTTTTT	CASSAGTSGGQNTGELFF
.	TRBV30	TRBJ2-7	.	TGTGCCTGGGCGCAGGGCGAGCAGTACTTC	CAWAQGEQYF
.	TRBV5-6	TRBJ1-5	.	TGTGCCAGCAGCTTTGCAGGGCACAGCAATCAGCCCCAGCATTTT	CASSFAGHSNQPQHF
.	TRBV7-3	TRBJ2-3	TRBD2	TGTGCCAGCAGCTTAACGCCAGGCGAGCGGGGAGGGCCCCGTACGCAGTATTTT	CASSLTPGERGGPRTQYF
.	TRBV6-1	TRBJ1-5	.	TGTGCCAGCAGTATAACAGGGAATAGCAATCAGCCCCAGCATTTT	CASSITGNSNQPQHF
once	TRBV4-3	TRBJ2-3	.	TGCGCCAGCAGCCAAGAGTCAGGGTACGCAGATACGCAGTATTTT	CASSQESGYADTQYF
.	TRBV18	TRBJ1-6	TRBD1	TGTGCCAGCTCACTCTTCCCAGGACAGGGAGATTCACCCCTCCACTTT	CASSLFPGQGDSPLHF
.	TRBV13	TRBJ2-3	TRBD2	TGTGCCAGCAGCTTTCGACTAGCGGGGCAAACAGATACGCAGTATTTT	CASSFRLAGQTDTQYF
.	TRBV7-2	TRBJ2-7	.	TGTGCCAGCAGCCTCAGGGTTTTGTCCTACGAGCAGTACTTC	CASSLRVLSYEQYF
.	TRBV5-4	TRBJ1-2	TRBD1	TGTGCCAGCAGCTCGAAGGGACAGGAGAGTGGCTACACCTTC	CASSSKGQESGYTF
.	TRBV2	TRBJ1-4	TRBD1	TGTGCCAGCAGTGTTGACAGGGGGGATGAAAAACTGTTTTTT	CASSVDRGDEKLFF
.	TRBV6-1	TRBJ2-7	.	TGTGCCAGCAGTGTTGGACAGATTATCTCCTACGAGCAGTACTTC	CASSVGQIISYEQYF
once	TRBV10-3	TRBJ1-5	TRBD1	TGTGCCACTGGGACAGGGGGGGATCAGCCCCAGCATTTT	CATGTGGDQPQHF
.	TRBV5-1	TRBJ2-5	TRBD2	TGCGCCAGCAGCGCCGCTAGCGGGGGGCAAGAGACCCAGTACTTC	CASSAASGGQETQYF
.	TRBV15	TRBJ2-2	TRBD1	TGTGCCACCAGCAGAGGACAGGGAAGGACCGGGGAGCTGTTTTTT	CATSRGQGRTGELFF
.	TRBV7-2	TRBJ1-5	TRBD1	TGTGCCAGCAGCTCCCCAGGGGGCGGCAATCAGCCCCAGCATTTT	CASSSPGGGNQPQHF
few	TRBV6-5	TRBJ2-7	.	TGTGCCAGCAGTTACGCCCAGGGTTACGAGCAGTACTTC	CASSYAQGYEQYF
few	TRBV2	TRBJ1-5	.	TGTGCCAGCAGCCAGGGTTATCAGCCCCAGCATTTT	CASSQGYQPQHF
few	TRBV6-5	TRBJ2-1	TRBD2	TGTGCCAGCAGGCCCACTAGCGGGGGTGCTCGGGTGCAGTTCTTC	CASRPTSGGARVQFF
few	TRBV19	TRBJ1-3	.	TGTGCCAGTAGCCAATCTATCTCTGGAAACACCATATATTTT	CASSQSISGNTIYF
once	TRBV6-5	TRBJ1-5	TRBD1	TGTGCCAGCAGTAACGGACAGGGGGCTCAGCCCCAGCATTTT	CASSNGQGAQPQHF
.	TRBV9	TRBJ1-5	TRBD1	TGTGCCAGCAGCGTAGGGGACAGCCATCAGCCCCAGCATTTT	CASSVGDSHQPQHF